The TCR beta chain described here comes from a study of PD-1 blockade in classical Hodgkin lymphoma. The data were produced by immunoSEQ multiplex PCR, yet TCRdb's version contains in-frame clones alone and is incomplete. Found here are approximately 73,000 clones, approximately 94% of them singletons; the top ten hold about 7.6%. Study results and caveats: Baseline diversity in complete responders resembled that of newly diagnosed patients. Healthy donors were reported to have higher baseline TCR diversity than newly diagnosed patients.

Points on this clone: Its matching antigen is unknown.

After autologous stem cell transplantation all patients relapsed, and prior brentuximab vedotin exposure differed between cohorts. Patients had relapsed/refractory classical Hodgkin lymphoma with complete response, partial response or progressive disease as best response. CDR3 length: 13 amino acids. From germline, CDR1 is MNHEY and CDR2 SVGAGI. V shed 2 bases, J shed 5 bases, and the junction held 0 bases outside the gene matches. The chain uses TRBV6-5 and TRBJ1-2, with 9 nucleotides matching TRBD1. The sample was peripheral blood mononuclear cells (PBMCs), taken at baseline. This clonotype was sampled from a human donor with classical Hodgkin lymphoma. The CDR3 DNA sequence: TGTGCCAGCAGTTACGACAGGGGGTATGGCTACACCTTC. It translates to CASSYDRGYGYTF.